These T cell receptor beta chains were read from a single sample in a study of OX40 agonist ivuxolimab in advanced cancers. TCRdb's copy holds only in-frame clones and misses some; the assay was immunoSEQ multiplex PCR. There are about 110,000 clones in the sample; more than 70% occur only once, and about 0.28% lies in the top ten. Sequenced here: CD4+ or CD8+ T cells sorted from blood, sampled in a trial of the OX40 agonist ivuxolimab. The receptors shown here come from an adult with an advanced solid tumor such as melanoma, head and neck, liver or kidney cancer. The conserved cysteine and the conserved F or W are not part of the CDR3 here. D genes are given only for firm matches.

>TRBJ2-2|TRBV7-8|14|NA
ASSFVQGINTGELF
>TRBJ1-1|TRBV14|13|NA
ASSHRRGWNTEAF
>TRBJ2-5|TRBV28|14|TRBD2
ASSQPGLGNQETQY
>TRBJ2-1|TRBV13|10|NA
ASTTGRDEQF
>TRBJ2-3|TRBV15|15|NA
ATSRDRTTLHRYAQY
>TRBJ2-1|TRBV7-2|13|NA
ASSLEGGGYNEQF
>TRBJ1-2|TRBV18|13|NA
ASSPPQPEDYGYT
>TRBJ1-1|TRBV5-1|13|NA
ASSLEPGQDTEAF
>TRBJ2-7|TRBV4-2|12|NA
ASSQVSGSYEQY
>TRBJ2-1|TRBV7-3|13|TRBD2
ASSLAGGLYNEQF
>TRBJ2-3|TRBV5-1|14|TRBD1
ASSSTGGAETDTQY
>TRBJ1-1|TRBV19|12|NA
ASSTGTWNTEAF
>TRBJ2-7|TRBV6-5|11|NA
ASSTDTAYEQY